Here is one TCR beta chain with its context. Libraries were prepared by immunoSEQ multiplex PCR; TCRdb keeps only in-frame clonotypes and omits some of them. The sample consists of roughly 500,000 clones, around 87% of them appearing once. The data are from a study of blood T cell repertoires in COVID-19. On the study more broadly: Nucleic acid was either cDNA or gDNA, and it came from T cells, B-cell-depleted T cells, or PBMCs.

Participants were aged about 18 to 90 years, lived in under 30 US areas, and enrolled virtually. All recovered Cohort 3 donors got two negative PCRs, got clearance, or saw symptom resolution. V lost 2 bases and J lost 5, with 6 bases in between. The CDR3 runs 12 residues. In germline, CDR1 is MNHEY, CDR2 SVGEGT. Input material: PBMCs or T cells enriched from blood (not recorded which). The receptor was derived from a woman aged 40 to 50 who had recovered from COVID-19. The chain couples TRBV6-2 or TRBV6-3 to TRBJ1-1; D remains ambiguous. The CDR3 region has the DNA TGTGCCAGCAGTTACAGACAAACTGAAGCTTTCTTT. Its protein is CASSYRQTEAFF.